This T cell receptor (beta chain) was sequenced for a study of TIL therapy for anti-PD-1-resistant metastatic lung cancer. The wider study: Progressing patients received lymphodepletion, expanded TIL infusion and IL-2.

The immunoSEQ assay was v3. Sequencing depth was approximately 2 million read pairs for survey level, roughly 5-6 million for deep. Here immunoSEQ multiplex PCR was the method, and the copy in TCRdb shows in-frame clones only, minus some. Here the sample spans about 50,000 clones, 79% being singletons. Time point in this sample: pre-treatment sample, taken before nivolumab and TIL therapy. In this sample, this clone turned up many times. The specimen comprised blood, sampled at baseline. The TCR originated in a woman between 30 and 80 years old with non-small cell lung cancer.

CDR3 bases: TGTGCCAGCAGCCTACTAGCGGGGGTTGACAATGAGCAGTTCTTC. It is translated as CASSLLAGVDNEQFF. V is TRBV5-5 and J is TRBJ2-1; 11 bases line up with TRBD2. V lost 4 bases and J lost 5; bases outside the gene matches: 5. The CDR3 contains 15 residues. Germline V gene data show CDR1 as SGHKS and CDR2 as YYEKEE (reference sequence).